One T cell receptor (beta chain) is described in this entry. Its antigen is still unknown. The data originate from a study of OX40 agonist ivuxolimab in advanced cancers. The wider study: Ivuxolimab is an agonistic anti-OX40 (CD134) antibody, and patients were treated with it. The dose-escalation group included hepatocellular carcinoma, melanoma, renal cell carcinoma and head and neck cancer.

Measured with immunoSEQ multiplex PCR; TCRdb has only the in-frame clones, and not every one. Here the sample spans more than 80,000 clones, about 90% being singletons. The CDR3 length is 14 residues. Per the germline V gene, CDR1 is GTSNPN and CDR2 is SVGIG (reference sequence). Trimming cost V 4 bases and J 6 bases; bases outside gene matches: 10. The study's findings and limits: Among patients with partial responses at 0.1-3.0 mg/kg, clonal expansion was among the lowest.

The TCR originated in an adult with an advanced solid tumor such as melanoma, head and neck, liver or kidney cancer. The input for sequencing was CD4+ or CD8+ T cells sorted from blood, taken in a trial of the OX40 agonist ivuxolimab. This sequence joins TRBV30 and TRBJ2-3, with 7 nucleotides matching TRBD1. The CDR3 DNA follows: TGTGCCTGGAAAGTGGGCAGGGGGTTTGATACGCAGTATTTT. This sequence encodes CAWKVGRGFDTQYF.